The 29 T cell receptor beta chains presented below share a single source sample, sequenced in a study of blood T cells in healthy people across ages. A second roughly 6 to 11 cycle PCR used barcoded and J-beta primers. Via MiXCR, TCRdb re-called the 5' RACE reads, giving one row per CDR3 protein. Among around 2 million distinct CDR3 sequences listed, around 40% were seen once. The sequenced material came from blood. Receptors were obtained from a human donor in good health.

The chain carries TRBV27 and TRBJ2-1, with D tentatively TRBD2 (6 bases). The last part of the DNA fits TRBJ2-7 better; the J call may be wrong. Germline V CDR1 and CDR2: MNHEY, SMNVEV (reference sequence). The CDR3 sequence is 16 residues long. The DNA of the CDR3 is TGTGCCAGCAGGGCGGGGACTCCTGGGGGACGGGATGAGCAGTACTTC. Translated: CASRAGTPGGRDEQYF.

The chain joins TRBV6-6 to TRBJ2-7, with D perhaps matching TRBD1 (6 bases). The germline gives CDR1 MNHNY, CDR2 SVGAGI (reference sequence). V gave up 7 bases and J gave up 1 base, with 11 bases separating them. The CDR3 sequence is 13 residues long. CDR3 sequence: CASNPGTSYEQYF. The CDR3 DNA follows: TGTGCCAGCAATCCCGGGACATCCTACGAGCAGTACTTC.

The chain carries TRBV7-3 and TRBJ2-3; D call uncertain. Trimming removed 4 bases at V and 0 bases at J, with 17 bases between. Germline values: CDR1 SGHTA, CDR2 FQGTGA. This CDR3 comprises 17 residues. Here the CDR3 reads CASSSPGVTYSTDTQYF. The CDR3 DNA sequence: TGTGCCAGCAGCTCCCCTGGAGTCACCTATAGCACAGATACGCAGTATTTT.

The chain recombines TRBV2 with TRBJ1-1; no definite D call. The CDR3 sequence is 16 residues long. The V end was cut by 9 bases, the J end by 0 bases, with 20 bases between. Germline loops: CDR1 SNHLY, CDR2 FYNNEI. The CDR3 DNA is TGTGCCAGGGGGTGGAAGGTAACAGAAATGAACACTGAAGCTTTCTTT. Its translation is CARGWKVTEMNTEAFF.

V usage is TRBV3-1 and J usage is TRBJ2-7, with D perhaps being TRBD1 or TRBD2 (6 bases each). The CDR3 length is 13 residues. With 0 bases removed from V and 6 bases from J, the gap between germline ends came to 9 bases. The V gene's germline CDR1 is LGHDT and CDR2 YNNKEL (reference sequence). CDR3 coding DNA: TGTGCCAGCAGCCAAGATAAGGGGGGCGAGCAGTACTTC. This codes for CASSQDKGGEQYF.

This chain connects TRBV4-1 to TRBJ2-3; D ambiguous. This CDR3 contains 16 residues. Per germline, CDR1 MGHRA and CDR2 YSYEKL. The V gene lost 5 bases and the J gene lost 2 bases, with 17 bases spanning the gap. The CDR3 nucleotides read TGCGCCAGCAGCGACCTGCGGAGTTACTCCACAGATACGCAGTATTTT. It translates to CASSDLRSYSTDTQYF.

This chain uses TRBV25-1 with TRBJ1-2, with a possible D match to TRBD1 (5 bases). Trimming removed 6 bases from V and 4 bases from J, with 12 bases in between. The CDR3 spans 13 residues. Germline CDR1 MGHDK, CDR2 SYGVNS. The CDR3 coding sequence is TGTGCCAGCAGAATGGGACGGAGCTATGGCTACACCTTC. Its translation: CASRMGRSYGYTF.

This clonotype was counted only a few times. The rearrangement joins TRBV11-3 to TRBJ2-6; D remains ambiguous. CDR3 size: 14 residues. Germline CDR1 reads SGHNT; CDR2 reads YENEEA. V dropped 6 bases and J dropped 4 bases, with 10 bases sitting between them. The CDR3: CASSIVWGANVLTF. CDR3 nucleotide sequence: TGTGCCAGCAGTATAGTATGGGGGGCCAACGTCCTGACTTTC.

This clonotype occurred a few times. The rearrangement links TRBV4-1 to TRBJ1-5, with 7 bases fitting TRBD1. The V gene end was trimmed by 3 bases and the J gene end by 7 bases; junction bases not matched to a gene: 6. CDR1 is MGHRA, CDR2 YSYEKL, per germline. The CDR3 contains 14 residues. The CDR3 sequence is CASSQAGGVQPQHF. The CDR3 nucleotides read TGCGCCAGCAGCCAGGCAGGGGGAGTCCAGCCCCAGCATTTT.

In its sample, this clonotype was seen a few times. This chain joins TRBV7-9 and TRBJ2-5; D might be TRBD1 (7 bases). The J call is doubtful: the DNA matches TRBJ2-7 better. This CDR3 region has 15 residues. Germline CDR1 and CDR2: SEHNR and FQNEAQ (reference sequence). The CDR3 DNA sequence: TGTGCCAGCAGCACAGAGCCCCACAGGGGAGGCGAGCAGTACTTC. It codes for CASSTEPHRGGEQYF.

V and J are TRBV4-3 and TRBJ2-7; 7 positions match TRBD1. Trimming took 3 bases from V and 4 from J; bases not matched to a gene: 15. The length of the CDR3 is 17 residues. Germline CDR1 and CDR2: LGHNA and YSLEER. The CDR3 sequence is CASSHQTGDPTPYEQYF. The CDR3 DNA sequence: TGCGCCAGCAGCCACCAAACAGGGGACCCAACACCTTACGAGCAGTACTTC.

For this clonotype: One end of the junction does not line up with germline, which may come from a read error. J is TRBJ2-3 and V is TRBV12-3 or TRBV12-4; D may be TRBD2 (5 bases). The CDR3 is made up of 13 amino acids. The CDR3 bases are TGTGCCTGCAGCTCGGGGAGCACAGATACGCAGTATTTT. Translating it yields CACSSGSTDTQYF.

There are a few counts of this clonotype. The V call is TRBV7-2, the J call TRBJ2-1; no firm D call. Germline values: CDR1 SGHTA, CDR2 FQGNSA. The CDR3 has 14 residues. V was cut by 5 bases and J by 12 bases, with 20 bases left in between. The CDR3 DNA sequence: TGTGCCAGCAGCACGGACGCGACGAGGATGTGGCAGTTCTTC. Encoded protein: CASSTDATRMWQFF.

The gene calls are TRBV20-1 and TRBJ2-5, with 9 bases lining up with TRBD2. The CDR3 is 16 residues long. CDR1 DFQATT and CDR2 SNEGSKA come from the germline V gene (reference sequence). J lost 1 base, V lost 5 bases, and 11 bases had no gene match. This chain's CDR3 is CSASRGRGGTQETQYF. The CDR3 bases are TGCAGTGCTTCCAGAGGGCGGGGGGGAACCCAAGAGACCCAGTACTTC.

Here the CDR3 DNA reads TGTGCCACCAGTACAGGTCAGATGATTTCCTATAATTCACCCCTCCACTTT. Residues: CATSTGQMISYNSPLHF. This sequence joins TRBV24-1 and TRBJ1-6; possible D gene TRBD1, 5 bases. V was clipped by 6 bases and J by 1 base, with 15 bases between them. CDR1 KGHDR and CDR2 SFDVKD come from the germline V gene. The CDR3 sequence is 17 residues long.

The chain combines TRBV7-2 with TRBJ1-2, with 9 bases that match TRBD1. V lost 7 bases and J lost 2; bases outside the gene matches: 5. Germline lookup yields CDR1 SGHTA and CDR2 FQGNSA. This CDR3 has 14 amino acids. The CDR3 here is CASTRQGDNYGYTF. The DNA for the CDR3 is TGTGCCAGCACCAGACAGGGGGACAACTATGGCTACACCTTC. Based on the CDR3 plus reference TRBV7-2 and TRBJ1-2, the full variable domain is GAGVSQSPSNKVTEKGKDVELRCDPISGHTALYWYRQSLGQGLEFLIYFQGNSAPDKSGLPSDRFSAERTGGSVSTLTIQRTQQEDSAVYLCASTRQGDNYGYTFGSGTRLTVV.

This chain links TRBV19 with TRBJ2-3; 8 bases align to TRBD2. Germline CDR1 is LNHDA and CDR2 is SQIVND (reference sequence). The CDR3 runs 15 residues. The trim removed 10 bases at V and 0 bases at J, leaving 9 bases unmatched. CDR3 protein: CATKRRTSSTDTQYF. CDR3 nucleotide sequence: TGTGCCACCAAACGGAGGACTAGCAGCACAGATACGCAGTATTTT.

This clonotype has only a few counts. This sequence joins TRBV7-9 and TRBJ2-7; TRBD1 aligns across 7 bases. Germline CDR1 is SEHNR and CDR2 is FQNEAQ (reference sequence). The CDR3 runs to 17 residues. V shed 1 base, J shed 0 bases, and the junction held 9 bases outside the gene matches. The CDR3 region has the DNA TGTGCCAGCAGCTTAGACGAGGACAGGCTGCACTCCTACGAGCAGTACTTC. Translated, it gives CASSLDEDRLHSYEQYF.

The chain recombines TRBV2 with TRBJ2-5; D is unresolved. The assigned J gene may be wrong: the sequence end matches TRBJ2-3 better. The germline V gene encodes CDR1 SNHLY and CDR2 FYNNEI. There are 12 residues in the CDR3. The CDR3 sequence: CASGRIQDTQYF. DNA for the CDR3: TGTGCCAGCGGACGAATCCAAGACACCCAGTATTTT.

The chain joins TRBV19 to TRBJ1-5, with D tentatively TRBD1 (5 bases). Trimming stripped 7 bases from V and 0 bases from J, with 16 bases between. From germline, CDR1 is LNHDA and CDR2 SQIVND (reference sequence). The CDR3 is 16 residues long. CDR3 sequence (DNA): TGTGCCAGTAAGGTTGGACCGGGACCTAGCAATCAGCCCCAGCATTTT. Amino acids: CASKVGPGPSNQPQHF.

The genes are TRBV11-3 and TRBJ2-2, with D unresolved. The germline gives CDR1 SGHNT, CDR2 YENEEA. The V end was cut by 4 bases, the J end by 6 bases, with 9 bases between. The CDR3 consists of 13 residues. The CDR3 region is CASSSTLPGELFF. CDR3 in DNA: TGTGCCAGCAGCTCTACACTCCCCGGGGAGCTGTTTTTT.

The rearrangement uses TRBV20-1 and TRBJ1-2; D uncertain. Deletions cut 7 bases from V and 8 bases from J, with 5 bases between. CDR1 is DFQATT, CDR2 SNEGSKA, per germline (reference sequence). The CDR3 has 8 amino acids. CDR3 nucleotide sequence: TGCAGTGTGCGGGGCTACACCTTC. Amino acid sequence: CSVRGYTF.

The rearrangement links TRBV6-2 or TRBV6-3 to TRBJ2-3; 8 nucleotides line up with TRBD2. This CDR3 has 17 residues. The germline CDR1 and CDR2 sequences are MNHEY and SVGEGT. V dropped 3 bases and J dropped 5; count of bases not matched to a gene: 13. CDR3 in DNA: TGTGCCAGCAGTTATGGTCCAGCGGGGGTTGGAAAAGATACGCAGTATTTT. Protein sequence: CASSYGPAGVGKDTQYF.

CDR3 region: CSGSRSNTGELFF. CDR3 sequence (DNA): TGCAGTGGAAGCCGGTCGAACACCGGGGAGCTGTTTTTT. V and J are TRBV20-1 and TRBJ2-2; D gene ambiguous. The CDR3 loop spans 13 amino acids. Trimming removed 7 bases from V and 0 bases from J, with 9 bases in between. The germline V gene encodes CDR1 DFQATT and CDR2 SNEGSKA (reference sequence).

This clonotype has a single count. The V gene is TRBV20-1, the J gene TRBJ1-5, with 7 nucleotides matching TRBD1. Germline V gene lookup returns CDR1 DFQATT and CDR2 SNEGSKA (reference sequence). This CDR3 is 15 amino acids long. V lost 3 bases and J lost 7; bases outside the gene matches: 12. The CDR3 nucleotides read TGCAGTGCTAGTTGGGCAGGGGGGAGTGAGCAGCCCCAGCATTTT. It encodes CSASWAGGSEQPQHF.

CDR3 sequence: CSVVTGNEAFF. DNA for the CDR3: TGCAGCGTCGTGACAGGTAATGAAGCTTTCTTT. The chain carries TRBV29-1 and TRBJ1-1, with D possibly TRBD1 on 6 matching bases. Trimming took off 6 bases at V and 7 bases at J, with 12 bases between the two ends. CDR1 is SQVTM, CDR2 ANQGSEA, per germline. The CDR3 is made up of 11 amino acids.

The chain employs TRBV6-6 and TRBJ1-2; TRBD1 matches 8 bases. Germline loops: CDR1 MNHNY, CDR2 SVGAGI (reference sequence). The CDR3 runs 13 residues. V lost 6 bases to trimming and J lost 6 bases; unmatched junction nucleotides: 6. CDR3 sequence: CASRLTGGDGYTF. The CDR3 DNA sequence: TGTGCCAGCAGGTTAACAGGGGGGGATGGCTACACCTTC.

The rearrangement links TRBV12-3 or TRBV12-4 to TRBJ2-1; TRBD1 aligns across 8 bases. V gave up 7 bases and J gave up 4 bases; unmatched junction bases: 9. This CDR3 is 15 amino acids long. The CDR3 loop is CASTPGQGGYNEQFF. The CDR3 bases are TGTGCCAGCACCCCCGGACAGGGTGGGTACAATGAGCAGTTCTTC.

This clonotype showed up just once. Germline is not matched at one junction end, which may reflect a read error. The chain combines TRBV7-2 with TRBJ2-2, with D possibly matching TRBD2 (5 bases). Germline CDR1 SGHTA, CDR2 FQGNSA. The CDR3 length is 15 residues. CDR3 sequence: CASSLVWMNTGERFF. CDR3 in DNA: TGTGCCAGCAGCTTAGTATGGATGAACACCGGGGAGCGGTTTTTT.